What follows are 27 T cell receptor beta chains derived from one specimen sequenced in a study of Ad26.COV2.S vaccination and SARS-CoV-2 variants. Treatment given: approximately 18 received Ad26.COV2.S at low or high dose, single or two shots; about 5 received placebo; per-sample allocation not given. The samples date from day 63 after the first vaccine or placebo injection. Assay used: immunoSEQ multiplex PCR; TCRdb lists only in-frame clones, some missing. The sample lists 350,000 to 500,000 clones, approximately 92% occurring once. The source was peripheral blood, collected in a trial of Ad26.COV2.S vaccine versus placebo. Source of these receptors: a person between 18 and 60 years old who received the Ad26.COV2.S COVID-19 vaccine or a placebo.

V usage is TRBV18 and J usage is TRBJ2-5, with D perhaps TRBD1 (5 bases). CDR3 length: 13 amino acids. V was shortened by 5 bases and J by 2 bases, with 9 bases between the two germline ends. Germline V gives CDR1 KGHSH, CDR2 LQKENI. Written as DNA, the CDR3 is TGTGCCAGCTCAGAGACAGATCAAGAGACCCAGTACTTC. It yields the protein CASSETDQETQYF.

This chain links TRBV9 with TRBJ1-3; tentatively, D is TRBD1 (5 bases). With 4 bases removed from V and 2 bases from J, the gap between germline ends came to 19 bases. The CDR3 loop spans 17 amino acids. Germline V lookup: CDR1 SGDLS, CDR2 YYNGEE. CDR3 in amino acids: CASSPRGGRIAGNTIYF. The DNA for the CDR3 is TGTGCCAGCAGCCCTCGTGGGGGTAGGATCGCTGGAAACACCATATATTTT.

CDR3 loop: CAWTHGQGNQETQYF. CDR3 DNA: TGTGCCTGGACCCACGGACAGGGGAATCAAGAGACCCAGTACTTC. V and J are TRBV30 and TRBJ2-5; 9 nucleotides line up with TRBD1. Germline V lookup: CDR1 GTSNPN, CDR2 SVGIG (reference sequence). V lost 4 bases, J lost 2 bases, and 8 bases stayed unmatched. The CDR3 spans 15 residues.

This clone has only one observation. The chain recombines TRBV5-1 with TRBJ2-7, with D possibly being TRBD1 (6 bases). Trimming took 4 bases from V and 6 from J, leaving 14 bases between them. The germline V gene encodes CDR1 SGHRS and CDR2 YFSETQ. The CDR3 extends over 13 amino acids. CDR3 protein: CASSLVQGTEQYF. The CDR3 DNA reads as TGCGCCAGCAGCCTCGTACAGGGAACCGAGCAGTACTTC. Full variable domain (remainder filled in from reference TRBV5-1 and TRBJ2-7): KAGVTQTPRYLIKTRGQQVTLSCSPISGHRSVSWYQQTPGQGLQFLFEYFSETQRNKGNFPGRFSGRQFSNSRSEMNVSTLELGDSALYLCASSLVQGTEQYFGPGTRLTVT.

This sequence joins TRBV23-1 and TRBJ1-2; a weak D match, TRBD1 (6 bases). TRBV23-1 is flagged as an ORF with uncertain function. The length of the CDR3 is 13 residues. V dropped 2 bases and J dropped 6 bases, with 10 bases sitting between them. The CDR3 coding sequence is TGCGCCAGCAGTCAACCGGCAGGGGATGGCTACACCTTC. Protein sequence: CASSQPAGDGYTF.

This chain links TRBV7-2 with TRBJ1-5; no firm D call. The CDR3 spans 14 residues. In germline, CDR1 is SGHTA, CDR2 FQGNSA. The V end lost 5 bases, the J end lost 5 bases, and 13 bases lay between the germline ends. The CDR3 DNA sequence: TGTGCCAGCAGCCCGGACCTCTTTGATCAGCCCCAGCATTTT. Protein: CASSPDLFDQPQHF.

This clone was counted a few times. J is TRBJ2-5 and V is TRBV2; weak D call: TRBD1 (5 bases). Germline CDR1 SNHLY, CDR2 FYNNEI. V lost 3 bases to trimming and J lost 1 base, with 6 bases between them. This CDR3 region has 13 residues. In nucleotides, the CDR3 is TGTGCCAGCAGTGACGACAGCCAAGAGACCCAGTACTTC. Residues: CASSDDSQETQYF.

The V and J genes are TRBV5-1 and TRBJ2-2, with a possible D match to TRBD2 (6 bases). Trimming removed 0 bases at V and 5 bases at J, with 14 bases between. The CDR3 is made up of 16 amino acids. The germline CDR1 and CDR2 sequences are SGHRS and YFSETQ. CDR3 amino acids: CASSLVTGVGTGELFF. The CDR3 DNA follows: TGCGCCAGCAGCTTGGTTACGGGAGTCGGGACCGGGGAGCTGTTTTTT.

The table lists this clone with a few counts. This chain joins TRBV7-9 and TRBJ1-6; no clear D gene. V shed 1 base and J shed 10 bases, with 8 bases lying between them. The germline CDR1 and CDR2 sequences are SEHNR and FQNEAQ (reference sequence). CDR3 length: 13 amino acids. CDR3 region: CASSLEAGSPLHF. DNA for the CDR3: TGTGCCAGCAGCTTAGAAGCGGGGTCACCCCTCCACTTT.

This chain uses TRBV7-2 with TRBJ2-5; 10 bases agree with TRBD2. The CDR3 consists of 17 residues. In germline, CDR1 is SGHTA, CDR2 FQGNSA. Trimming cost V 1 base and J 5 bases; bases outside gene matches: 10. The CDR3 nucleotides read TGTGCCAGCAGCTTAGTCCTAGCGGGAGCTGGTAGTGAGACCCAGTACTTC. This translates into CASSLVLAGAGSETQYF.

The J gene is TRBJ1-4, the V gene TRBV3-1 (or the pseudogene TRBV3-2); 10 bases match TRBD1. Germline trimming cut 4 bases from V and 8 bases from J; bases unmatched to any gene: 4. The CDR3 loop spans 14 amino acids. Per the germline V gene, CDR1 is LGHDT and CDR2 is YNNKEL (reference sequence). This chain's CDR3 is CASSPGTGEEKLFF. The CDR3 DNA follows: TGTGCCAGCAGCCCCGGGACAGGGGAAGAAAAACTGTTTTTT.

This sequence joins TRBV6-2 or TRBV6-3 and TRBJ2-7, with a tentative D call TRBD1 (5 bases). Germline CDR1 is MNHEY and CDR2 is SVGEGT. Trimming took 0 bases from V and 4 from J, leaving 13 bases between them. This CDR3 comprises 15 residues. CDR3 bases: TGTGCCAGCAGTTACTCGAGTCAGGGTGCATACGAGCAGTACGTC. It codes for CASSYSSQGAYEQYV.

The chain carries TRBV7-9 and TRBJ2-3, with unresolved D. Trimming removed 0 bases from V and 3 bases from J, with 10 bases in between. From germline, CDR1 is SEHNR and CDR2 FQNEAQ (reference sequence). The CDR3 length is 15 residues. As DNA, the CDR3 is TGTGCCAGCAGCTTAGCGCTAAGGAAAACAGATACGCAGTATTTT. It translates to CASSLALRKTDTQYF. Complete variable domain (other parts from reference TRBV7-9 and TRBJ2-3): DTGVSQNPRHKITKRGQNVTFRCDPISEHNRLYWYRQTLGQGPEFLTYFQNEAQLEKSRLLSDRFSAERPKGSFSTLEIQRTEQGDSAMYLCASSLALRKTDTQYFGPGTRLTVL.

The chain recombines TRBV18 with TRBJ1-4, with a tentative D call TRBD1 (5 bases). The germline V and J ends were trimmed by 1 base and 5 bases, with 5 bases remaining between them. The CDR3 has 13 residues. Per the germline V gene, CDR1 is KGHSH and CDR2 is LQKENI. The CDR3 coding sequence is TGTGCCAGCTCACCACGACAGAATGAAAAACTGTTTTTT. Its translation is CASSPRQNEKLFF.

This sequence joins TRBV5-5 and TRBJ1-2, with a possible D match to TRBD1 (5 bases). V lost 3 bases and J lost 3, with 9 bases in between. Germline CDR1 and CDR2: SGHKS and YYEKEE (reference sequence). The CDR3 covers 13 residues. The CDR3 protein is CASSSGIYYGYTF. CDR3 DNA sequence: TGTGCCAGCAGCTCAGGGATATACTATGGCTACACCTTC.

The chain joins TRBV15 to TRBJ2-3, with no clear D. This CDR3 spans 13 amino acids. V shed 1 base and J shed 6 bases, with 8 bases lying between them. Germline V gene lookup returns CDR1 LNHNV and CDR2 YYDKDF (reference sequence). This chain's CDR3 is CATSRVGQDTQYF. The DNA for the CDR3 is TGTGCCACCAGCAGAGTAGGTCAGGATACGCAGTATTTT.

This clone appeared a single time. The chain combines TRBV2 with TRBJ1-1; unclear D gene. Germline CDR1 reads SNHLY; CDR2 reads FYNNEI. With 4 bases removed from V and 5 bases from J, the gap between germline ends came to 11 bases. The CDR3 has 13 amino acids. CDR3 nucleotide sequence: TGTGCCAGCAGTGTAGAGGGCGGTACTGAAGCTTTCTTT. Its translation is CASSVEGGTEAFF.

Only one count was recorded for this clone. This CDR3 reads CASSPRGSGGTGTQYF. CDR3 DNA sequence: TGTGCCAGCAGTCCCCGGGGTAGCGGGGGTACAGGGACCCAGTACTTC. The chain combines TRBV6-2 or TRBV6-3 with TRBJ2-5, with 9 bases identical to TRBD2. Germline-derived CDR1 and CDR2 are MNHEY and SVGEGT. The CDR3 length is 16 residues. The ends lost 5 bases at V and 7 bases at J; junction bases unmatched: 14.

The CDR3 is CASSRQKTDSNQPQHF. For the CDR3, the DNA is TGTGCCAGCAGCAGACAGAAGACGGATAGCAATCAGCCCCAGCATTTT. This chain connects TRBV21-1 to TRBJ1-5; no DNA check was done on the table's D call, TRBD1. TRBV21-1 is a listed pseudogene. This CDR3 is built from 16 residues.

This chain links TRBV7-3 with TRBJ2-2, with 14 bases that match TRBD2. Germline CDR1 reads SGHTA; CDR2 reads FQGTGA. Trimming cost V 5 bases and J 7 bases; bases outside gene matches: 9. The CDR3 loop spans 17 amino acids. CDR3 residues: CASSPTGLAGAGGELFF. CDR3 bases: TGTGCCAGCAGCCCCACGGGACTAGCGGGAGCGGGCGGGGAGCTGTTTTTT.

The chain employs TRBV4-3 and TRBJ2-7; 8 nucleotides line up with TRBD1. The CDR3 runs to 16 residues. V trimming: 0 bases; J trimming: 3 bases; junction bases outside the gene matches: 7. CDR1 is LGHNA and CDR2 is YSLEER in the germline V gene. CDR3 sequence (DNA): TGCGCCAGCAGCCAAGATTCAACCGGGACAGGCTACGAGCAGTACTTC. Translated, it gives CASSQDSTGTGYEQYF.

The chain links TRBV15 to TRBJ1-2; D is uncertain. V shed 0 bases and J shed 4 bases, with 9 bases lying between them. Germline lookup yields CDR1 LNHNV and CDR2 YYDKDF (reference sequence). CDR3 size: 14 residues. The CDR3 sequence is CATSRDKGTYGYTF. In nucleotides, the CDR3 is TGTGCCACCAGCAGAGATAAAGGAACCTATGGCTACACCTTC.

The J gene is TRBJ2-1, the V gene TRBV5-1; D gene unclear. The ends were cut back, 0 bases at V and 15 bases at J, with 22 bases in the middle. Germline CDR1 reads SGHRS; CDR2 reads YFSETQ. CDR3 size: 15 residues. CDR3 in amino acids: CASSLAPVGDLGRFF. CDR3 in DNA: TGCGCCAGCAGCTTGGCCCCTGTTGGAGATTTAGGTCGGTTCTTC.

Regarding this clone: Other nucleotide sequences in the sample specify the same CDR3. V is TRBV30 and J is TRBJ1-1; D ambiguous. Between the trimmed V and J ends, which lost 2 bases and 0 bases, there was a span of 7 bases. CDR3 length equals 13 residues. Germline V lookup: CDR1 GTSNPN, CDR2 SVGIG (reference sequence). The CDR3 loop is CAWSYRMNTEAFF. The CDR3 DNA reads TGTGCCTGGAGTTACCGCATGAACACTGAAGCTTTCTTT.

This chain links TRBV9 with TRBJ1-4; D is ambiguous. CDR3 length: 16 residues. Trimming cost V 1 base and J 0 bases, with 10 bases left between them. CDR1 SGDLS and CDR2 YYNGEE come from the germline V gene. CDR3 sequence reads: CASSVKPVATNEKLFF. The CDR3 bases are TGTGCCAGCAGCGTAAAGCCCGTCGCAACTAATGAAAAACTGTTTTTT.

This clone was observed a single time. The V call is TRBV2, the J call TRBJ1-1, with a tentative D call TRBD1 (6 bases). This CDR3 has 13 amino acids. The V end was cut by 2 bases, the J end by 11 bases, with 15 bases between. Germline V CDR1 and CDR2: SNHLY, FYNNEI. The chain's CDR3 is CASSERDGTTAFF. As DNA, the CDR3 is TGTGCCAGCAGTGAAAGAGATGGGACAACGGCTTTCTTT.

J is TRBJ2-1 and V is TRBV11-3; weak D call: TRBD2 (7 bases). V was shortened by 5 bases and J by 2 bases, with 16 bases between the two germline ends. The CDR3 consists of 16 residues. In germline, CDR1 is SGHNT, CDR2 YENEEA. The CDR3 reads CASSPYRGGTYNEQFF. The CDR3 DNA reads TGTGCCAGCAGCCCCTATAGGGGGGGGACCTACAATGAGCAGTTCTTC.